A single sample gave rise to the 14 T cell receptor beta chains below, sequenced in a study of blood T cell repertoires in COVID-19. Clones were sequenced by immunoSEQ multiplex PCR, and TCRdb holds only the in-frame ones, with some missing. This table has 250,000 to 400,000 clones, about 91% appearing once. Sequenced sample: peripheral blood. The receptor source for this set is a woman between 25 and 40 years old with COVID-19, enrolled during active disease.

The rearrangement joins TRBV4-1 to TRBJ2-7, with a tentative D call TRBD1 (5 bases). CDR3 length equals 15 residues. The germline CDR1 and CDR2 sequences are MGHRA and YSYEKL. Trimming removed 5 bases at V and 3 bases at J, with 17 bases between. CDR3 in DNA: TGCGCCAGCAGCTATCAGTTGGGGCAGCTCTACGAGCAGTACGTC. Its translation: CASSYQLGQLYEQYV.

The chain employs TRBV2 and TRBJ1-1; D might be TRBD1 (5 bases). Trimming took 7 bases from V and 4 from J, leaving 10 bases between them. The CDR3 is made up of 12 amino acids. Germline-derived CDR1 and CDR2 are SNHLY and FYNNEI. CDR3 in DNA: TGTGCCAGCAAGGAGGGGTCCACTGAAGCTTTCTTT. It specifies CASKEGSTEAFF. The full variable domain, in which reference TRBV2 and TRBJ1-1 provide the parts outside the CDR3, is EPEVTQTPSHQVTQMGQEVILRCVPISNHLYFYWYRQILGQKVEFLVSFYNNEISEKSEIFDDQFSVERPDGSNFTLKIRSTKLEDSAMYFCASKEGSTEAFFGQGTRLTVV.

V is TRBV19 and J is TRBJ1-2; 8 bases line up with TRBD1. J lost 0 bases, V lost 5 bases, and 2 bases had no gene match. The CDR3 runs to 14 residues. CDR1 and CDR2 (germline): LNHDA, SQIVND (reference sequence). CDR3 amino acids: CASSVGQANYGYTF. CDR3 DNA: TGTGCCAGTAGTGTGGGACAGGCTAACTATGGCTACACCTTC.

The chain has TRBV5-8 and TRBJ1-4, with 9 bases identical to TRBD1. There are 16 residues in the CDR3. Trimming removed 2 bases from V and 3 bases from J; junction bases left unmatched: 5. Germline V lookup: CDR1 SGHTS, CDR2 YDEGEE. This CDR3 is CASSFYRGLANEKLFF. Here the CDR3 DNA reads TGTGCCAGCAGCTTTTACAGGGGGCTCGCTAATGAAAAACTGTTTTTT. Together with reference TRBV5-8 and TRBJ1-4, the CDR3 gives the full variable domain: EAGVTQSPTHLIKTRGQQATLRCSPISGHTSVYWYQQALGLGLQFLLWYDEGEERNRGNFPPRFSGRQFPNYSSELNVNALELEDSALYLCASSFYRGLANEKLFFGSGTQLSVL.

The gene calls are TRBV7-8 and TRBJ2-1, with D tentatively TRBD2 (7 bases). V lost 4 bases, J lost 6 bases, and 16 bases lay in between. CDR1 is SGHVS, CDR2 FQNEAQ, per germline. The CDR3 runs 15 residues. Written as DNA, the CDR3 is TGTGCCAGCAGCTGGAGGGGGGTAGCGGGCAATGAGCAGTTCTTC. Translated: CASSWRGVAGNEQFF.

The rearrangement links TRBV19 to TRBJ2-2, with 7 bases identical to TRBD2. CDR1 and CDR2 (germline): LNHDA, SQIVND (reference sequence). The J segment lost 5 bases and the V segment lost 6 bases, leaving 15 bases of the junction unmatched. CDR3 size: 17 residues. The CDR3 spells CASSTLFPGGGTGELFF. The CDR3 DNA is TGTGCCAGTAGCACACTATTCCCGGGGGGAGGTACCGGGGAGCTGTTTTTT.

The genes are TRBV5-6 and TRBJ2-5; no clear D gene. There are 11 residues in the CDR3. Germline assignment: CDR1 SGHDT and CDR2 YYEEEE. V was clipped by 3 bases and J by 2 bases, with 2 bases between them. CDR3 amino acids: CASSSQETQYF. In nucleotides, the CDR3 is TGTGCCAGCAGCTCACAAGAGACCCAGTACTTC. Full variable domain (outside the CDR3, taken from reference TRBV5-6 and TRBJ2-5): DAGVTQSPTHLIKTRGQQVTLRCSPKSGHDTVSWYQQALGQGPQFIFQYYEEEERQRGNFPDRFSGHQFPNYSSELNVNALLLGDSALYLCASSSQETQYFGPGTRLLVL.

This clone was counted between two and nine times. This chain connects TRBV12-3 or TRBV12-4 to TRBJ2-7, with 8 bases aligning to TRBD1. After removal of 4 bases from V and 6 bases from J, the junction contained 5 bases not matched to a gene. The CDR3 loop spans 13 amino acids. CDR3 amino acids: CASSWSDRGEQYF. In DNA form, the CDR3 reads TGTGCCAGCAGTTGGAGTGACAGGGGCGAGCAGTACTTC.

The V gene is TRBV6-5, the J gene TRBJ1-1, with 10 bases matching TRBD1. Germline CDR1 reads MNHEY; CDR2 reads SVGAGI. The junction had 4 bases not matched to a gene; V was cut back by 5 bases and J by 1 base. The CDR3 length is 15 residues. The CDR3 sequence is CASSRGDRGNTEAFF. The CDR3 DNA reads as TGTGCCAGCAGTCGGGGGGACAGGGGGAACACTGAAGCTTTCTTT.

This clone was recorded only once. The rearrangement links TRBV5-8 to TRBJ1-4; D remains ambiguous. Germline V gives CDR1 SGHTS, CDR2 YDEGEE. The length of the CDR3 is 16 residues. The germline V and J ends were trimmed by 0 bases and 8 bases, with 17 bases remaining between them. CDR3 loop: CASSLVAVGSREKLFF. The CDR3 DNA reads TGTGCCAGCAGCTTGGTAGCAGTCGGTTCGAGGGAAAAACTGTTTTTT.

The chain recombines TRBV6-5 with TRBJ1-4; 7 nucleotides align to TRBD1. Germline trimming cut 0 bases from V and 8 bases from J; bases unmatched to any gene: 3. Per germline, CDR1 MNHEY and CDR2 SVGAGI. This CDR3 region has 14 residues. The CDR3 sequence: CASSYSRTGEKLFF. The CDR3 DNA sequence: TGTGCCAGCAGTTACTCCCGGACAGGCGAAAAACTGTTTTTT.

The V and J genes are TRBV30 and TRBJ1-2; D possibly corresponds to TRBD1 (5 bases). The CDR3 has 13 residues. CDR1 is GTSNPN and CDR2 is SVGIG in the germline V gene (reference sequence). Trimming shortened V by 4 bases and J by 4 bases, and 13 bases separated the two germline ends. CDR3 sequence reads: CAWTPGGGYGYTF. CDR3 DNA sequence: TGTGCCTGGACCCCTGGGGGGGGCTATGGCTACACCTTC. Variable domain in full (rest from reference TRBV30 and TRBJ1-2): SQTIHQWPATLVQPVGSPLSLECTVEGTSNPNLYWYRQAAGRGLQLLFYSVGIGQISSEVPQNLSASRPQDRQFILSSKKLLLSDSGFYLCAWTPGGGYGYTFGSGTRLTVV.

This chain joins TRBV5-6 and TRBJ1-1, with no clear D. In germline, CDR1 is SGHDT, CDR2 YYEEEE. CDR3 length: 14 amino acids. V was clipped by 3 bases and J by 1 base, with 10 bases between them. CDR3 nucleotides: TGTGCCAGCAGCTATGTGTCAGGGAACACTGAAGCTTTCTTT. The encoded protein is CASSYVSGNTEAFF.

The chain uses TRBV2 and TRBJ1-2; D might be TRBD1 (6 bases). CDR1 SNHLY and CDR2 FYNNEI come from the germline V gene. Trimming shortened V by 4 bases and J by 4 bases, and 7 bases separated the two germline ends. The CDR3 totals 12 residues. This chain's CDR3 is CASSGQAYGYTF. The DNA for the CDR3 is TGTGCCAGCAGTGGACAGGCCTATGGCTACACCTTC.